Sequencing of this T cell receptor beta chain was carried out in a study of Ad26.COV2.S vaccination and SARS-CoV-2 variants. Study results and limitations: The authors reported substantial breadth in spike-specific CD8+ and CD4+ T cell responses after vaccination.

TCRdb's table, derived via immunoSEQ multiplex PCR, lists solely in-frame clones and lacks some. Counted here are around 340,000 clones, about 88% occurring once; the ten biggest clones make up around 6.6%. Germline CDR1 MNHEY, CDR2 SVGAGI. The V and J ends lost 6 bases and 4 bases, in that order; junction bases with no gene match: 4. The CDR3 is 14 residues long. The sample's treatment: over 15 received Ad26.COV2.S at low or high dose, single or two shots; roughly 5 received placebo; per-sample allocation not given. Material that was analyzed had been drawn on day 63 after the first vaccine or placebo injection. Concerning this clone itself: The antigen remains undetermined.

The TCR originated in a person aged 18-65 years who received the Ad26.COV2.S COVID-19 vaccine or a placebo. The chain uses TRBV6-5 and TRBJ1-4; TRBD1 matches at 8 bases. Sample: peripheral blood, taken in a trial of Ad26.COV2.S vaccine versus placebo. The DNA of the CDR3 is TGTGCCAGCAGAGGACAGGGAGGTAATGAAAAACTGTTTTTT. This translates into CASRGQGGNEKLFF.